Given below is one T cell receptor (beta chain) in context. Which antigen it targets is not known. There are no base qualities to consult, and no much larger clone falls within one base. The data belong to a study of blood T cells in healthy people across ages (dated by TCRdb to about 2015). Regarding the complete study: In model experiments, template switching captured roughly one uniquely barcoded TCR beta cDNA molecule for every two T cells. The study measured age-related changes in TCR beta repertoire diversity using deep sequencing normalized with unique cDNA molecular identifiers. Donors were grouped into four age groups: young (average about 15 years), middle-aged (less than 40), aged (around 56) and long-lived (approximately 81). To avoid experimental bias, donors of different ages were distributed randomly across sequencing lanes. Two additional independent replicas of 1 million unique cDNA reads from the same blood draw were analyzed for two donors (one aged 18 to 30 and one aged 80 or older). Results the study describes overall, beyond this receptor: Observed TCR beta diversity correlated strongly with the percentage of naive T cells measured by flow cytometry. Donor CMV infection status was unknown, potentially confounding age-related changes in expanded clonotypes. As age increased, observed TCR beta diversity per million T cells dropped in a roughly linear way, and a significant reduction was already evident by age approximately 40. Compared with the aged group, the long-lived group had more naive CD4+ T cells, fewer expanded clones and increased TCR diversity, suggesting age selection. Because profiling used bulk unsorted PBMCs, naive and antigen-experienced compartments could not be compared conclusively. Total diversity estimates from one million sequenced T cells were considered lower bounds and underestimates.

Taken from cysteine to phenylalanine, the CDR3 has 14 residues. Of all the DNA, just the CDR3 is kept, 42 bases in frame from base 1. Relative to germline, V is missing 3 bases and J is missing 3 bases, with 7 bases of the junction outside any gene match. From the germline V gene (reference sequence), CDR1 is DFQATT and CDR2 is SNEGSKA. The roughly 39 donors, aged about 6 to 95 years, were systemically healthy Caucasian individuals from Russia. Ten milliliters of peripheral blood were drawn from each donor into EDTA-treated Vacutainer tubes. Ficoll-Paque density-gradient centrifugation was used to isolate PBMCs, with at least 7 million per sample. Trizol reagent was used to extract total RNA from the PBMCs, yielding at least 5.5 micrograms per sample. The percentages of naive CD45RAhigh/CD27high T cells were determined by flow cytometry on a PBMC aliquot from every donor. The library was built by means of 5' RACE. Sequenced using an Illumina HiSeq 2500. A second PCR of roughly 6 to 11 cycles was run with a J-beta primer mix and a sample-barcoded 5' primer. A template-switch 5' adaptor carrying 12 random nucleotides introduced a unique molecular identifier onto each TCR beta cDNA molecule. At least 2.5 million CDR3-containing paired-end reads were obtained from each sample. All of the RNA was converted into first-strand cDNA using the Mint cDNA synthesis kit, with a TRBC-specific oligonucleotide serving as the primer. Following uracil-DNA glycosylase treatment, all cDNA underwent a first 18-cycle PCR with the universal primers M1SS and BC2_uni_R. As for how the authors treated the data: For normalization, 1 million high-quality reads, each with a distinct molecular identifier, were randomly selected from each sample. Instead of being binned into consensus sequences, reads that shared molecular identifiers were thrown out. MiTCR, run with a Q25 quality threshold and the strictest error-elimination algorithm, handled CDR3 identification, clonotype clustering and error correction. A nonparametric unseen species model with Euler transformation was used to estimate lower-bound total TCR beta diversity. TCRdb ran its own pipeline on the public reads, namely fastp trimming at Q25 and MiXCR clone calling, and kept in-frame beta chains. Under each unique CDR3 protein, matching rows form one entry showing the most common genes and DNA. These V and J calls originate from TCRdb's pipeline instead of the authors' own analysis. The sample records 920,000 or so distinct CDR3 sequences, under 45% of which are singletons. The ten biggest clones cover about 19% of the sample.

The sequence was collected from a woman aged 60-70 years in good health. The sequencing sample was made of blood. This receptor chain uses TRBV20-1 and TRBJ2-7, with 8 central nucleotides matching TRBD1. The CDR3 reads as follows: CSASKDRAVYEQYF. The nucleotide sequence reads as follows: TGCAGTGCTAGTAAGGACAGGGCGGTCTACGAGCAGTACTTC.